The 32 T cell receptor beta chains reported below all come from one sample, sequenced in a study of PD-1 blockade in classical Hodgkin lymphoma. Profiled with immunoSEQ multiplex PCR; TCRdb holds only in-frame clones, not every one. This table holds 10,000 to 15,000 clones, approximately 79% found once. Patients all relapsed after autologous stem cell transplantation, and there was variation in brentuximab vedotin exposure. Thawed PBMCs underwent magnetic negative selection to obtain purified CD8+ T cells. Specimen: CD8+ T cells from blood, collected at baseline. Receptor source: a human donor with classical Hodgkin lymphoma.

The table lists this clone with a few counts. This CDR3 is CASSSHGRYYQPQHF. The CDR3 bases are TGTGCCAGCAGCTCCCATGGGAGATACTATCAGCCCCAGCATTTT. The chain links TRBV9 to TRBJ1-5, with D hard to call. The CDR3 extends over 15 amino acids. Trimming took off 4 bases at V and 5 bases at J, with 16 bases between the two ends. Germline loops: CDR1 SGDLS, CDR2 YYNGEE.

The CDR3 bases are TGTGCCAGCAGCCCTACAGGGGGCTACGAGCAGTACTTC. As protein: CASSPTGGYEQYF. This chain uses TRBV7-2 with TRBJ2-7; 8 positions match TRBD1. The V segment lost 5 bases and the J segment 3 bases; nucleotides outside the gene matches: 3. The CDR3 runs to 13 residues. Germline loops: CDR1 SGHTA, CDR2 FQGNSA.

The chain couples TRBV6-5 to TRBJ2-7; D not certain. This CDR3 comprises 14 residues. Between the trimmed V and J ends, which lost 0 bases and 0 bases, there was a span of 6 bases. Germline assignment: CDR1 MNHEY and CDR2 SVGAGI. CDR3 nucleotide sequence: TGTGCCAGCAGTTACTCGGCCAGCTCCTACGAGCAGTACTTC. Translated: CASSYSASSYEQYF.

The chain joins TRBV9 to TRBJ2-3; D perhaps matches TRBD1 (7 bases). The V gene's germline CDR1 is SGDLS and CDR2 YYNGEE. V was pared by 7 bases and J by 3 bases, with 15 bases between. The CDR3 consists of 14 residues. CDR3 residues: CASQSPGGTDTQYF. CDR3 sequence (DNA): TGTGCCAGCCAGAGCCCAGGGGGGACAGATACGCAGTATTTT.

The DNA of the CDR3 is TGTGCCAGCAGCTTAGCAGGGGGCTCTAATGAAAAACTGTTTTTT. Translated, it gives CASSLAGGSNEKLFF. The rearrangement joins TRBV5-4 to TRBJ1-4; 8 bases match TRBD1. The CDR3 is made up of 15 amino acids. V dropped 2 bases and J dropped 3; count of bases not matched to a gene: 3. CDR1 is SGHNT and CDR2 is YYREEE in the germline V gene (reference sequence). The full variable domain, with the rest looked up from reference TRBV5-4 and TRBJ1-4, is ETGVTQSPTHLIKTRGQQVTLRCSSQSGHNTVSWYQQALGQGPQFIFQYYREEENGRGNFPPRFSGLQFPNYSSELNVNALELDDSALYLCASSLAGGSNEKLFFGSGTQLSVL.

This chain uses TRBV28 with TRBJ1-1; D is perhaps TRBD1 (5 bases). The V end lost 3 bases, the J end lost 5 bases, and 13 bases lay between the germline ends. Germline CDR1 reads MDHEN; CDR2 reads SYDVKM. This CDR3 is built from 14 residues. The CDR3 here is CASSFRGGRTEAFF. In nucleotides, the CDR3 is TGTGCCAGCAGTTTTCGGGGCGGGAGAACTGAAGCTTTCTTT. Filled out from reference TRBV28 and TRBJ1-1, the complete variable domain reads DVKVTQSSRYLVKRTGEKVFLECVQDMDHENMFWYRQDPGLGLRLIYFSYDVKMKEKGDIPEGYSVSREKKERFSLILESASTNQTSMYLCASSFRGGRTEAFFGQGTRLTVV.

In this sample, this clone turned up a few times. This rearrangement joins TRBV7-8 to TRBJ2-7, with TRBD2 matching over 9 bases. V was clipped by 3 bases and J by 3 bases; unmatched bases: 6. CDR1 is SGHVS and CDR2 is FQNEAQ in the germline V gene. The CDR3 runs 15 residues. The CDR3 here is CASSFRAGGHYEQYF. Written as DNA, the CDR3 is TGTGCCAGCAGCTTTAGGGCGGGGGGGCACTACGAGCAGTACTTC.

This chain links TRBV4-3 with TRBJ2-1; weak D call: TRBD2 (7 bases). V lost 2 bases to trimming and J lost 0 bases, with 11 bases between them. The CDR3 runs to 16 residues. Per the germline V gene, CDR1 is LGHNA and CDR2 is YSLEER. The DNA of the CDR3 is TGCGCCAGCAGCCAAAAGGGAGGGGGCTCCTACAATGAGCAGTTCTTC. Its protein product is CASSQKGGGSYNEQFF.

This chain connects TRBV28 to TRBJ2-3; weak D call: TRBD2 (5 bases). Trimming cost V 6 bases and J 1 base, with 11 bases left between them. The CDR3 is 14 amino acids. The germline V gene encodes CDR1 MDHEN and CDR2 SYDVKM. This chain's CDR3 is CASRPSMGTDTQYF. CDR3 DNA sequence: TGTGCCAGCAGACCTAGCATGGGCACAGATACGCAGTATTTT.

This clone was seen a handful of times. V and J are TRBV7-6 and TRBJ2-7; the D gene is possibly TRBD1 (8 bases). The germline V gene has CDR1 SGHVS and CDR2 FNYEAQ. V was trimmed by 3 bases and J by 5 bases, leaving 20 bases between them. The CDR3 length is 16 residues. CDR3 region: CASSLGDRTSPHEQYF. CDR3 in DNA: TGTGCCAGCAGCTTGGGGGACAGGACTAGTCCCCACGAGCAGTACTTC.

In regard to this clone: The conserved final phenylalanine or tryptophan is absent from the CDR3, which likely points to a read error. Because the CDR3's place on the DNA is in doubt, the DNA is left out and the CDR3 is given as listed by TCRdb. CDR3 loop: CASSEGPASRD. The chain is built from TRBV6-1 and TRBJ1-6; TRBD1, as called in the table, went unchecked against the DNA. The CDR3 is 11 amino acids in total, end residues counted. Germline-derived CDR1 and CDR2 are MNHNS and SASEGT.

This clone was seen more than once but under ten times. V gene TRBV5-4 combines with J gene TRBJ2-7; tentatively, D is TRBD2 (7 bases). The CDR3 covers 14 residues. Per germline, CDR1 SGHNT and CDR2 YYREEE (reference sequence). Trimming pared 0 bases from V and 2 bases from J, leaving 9 bases between. CDR3 region: CASSLGGGTYEQYF. Here the CDR3 DNA reads TGTGCCAGCAGCTTGGGCGGGGGCACCTACGAGCAGTACTTC. The full variable domain, completed using reference TRBV5-4 and TRBJ2-7, is ETGVTQSPTHLIKTRGQQVTLRCSSQSGHNTVSWYQQALGQGPQFIFQYYREEENGRGNFPPRFSGLQFPNYSSELNVNALELDDSALYLCASSLGGGTYEQYFGPGTRLTVT.

Only one count was recorded for this clone. The gene calls are TRBV30 and TRBJ1-3, with 7 bases aligning to TRBD1. Germline V lookup: CDR1 GTSNPN, CDR2 SVGIG (reference sequence). The CDR3 sequence is 13 residues long. V lost 5 bases and J lost 4; bases outside the gene matches: 5. The CDR3 DNA reads TGTGCCTGGGCGACAGGGCCAGGAAACACCATATATTTT. Encoded protein: CAWATGPGNTIYF.

The V gene is TRBV15, the J gene TRBJ2-1, with D maybe TRBD2 (5 bases). The CDR3 loop spans 15 amino acids. V was shortened by 0 bases and J by 0 bases, with 6 bases between the two germline ends. Per germline, CDR1 LNHNV and CDR2 YYDKDF (reference sequence). CDR3 protein: CATSREGSSYNEQFF. The DNA for the CDR3 is TGTGCCACCAGCAGAGAAGGGAGCTCCTACAATGAGCAGTTCTTC.

V usage is TRBV6-4 and J usage is TRBJ1-1; D is unclear. With 4 bases removed from V and 4 bases from J, the gap between germline ends came to 7 bases. The length of the CDR3 is 12 residues. The V gene's germline CDR1 is MRHNA and CDR2 SNTAGT. The CDR3 DNA sequence: TGTGCCAGCAGTGGTCCGGGCACTGAAGCTTTCTTT. Translated: CASSGPGTEAFF.

This clone was seen only a few times. CDR3 in amino acids: CASSFGSYEQYF. DNA of the CDR3: TGTGCCAGCAGCTTTGGATCCTACGAGCAGTACTTC. The J gene is TRBJ2-7, the V gene TRBV5-6; no firm D call. Germline CDR1 reads SGHDT; CDR2 reads YYEEEE. The CDR3 spans 12 residues. Between the trimmed V and J ends, which lost 2 bases and 1 base, there was a span of 4 bases. Using reference TRBV5-6 and TRBJ2-7 for the parts outside the CDR3, the full variable domain is DAGVTQSPTHLIKTRGQQVTLRCSPKSGHDTVSWYQQALGQGPQFIFQYYEEEERQRGNFPDRFSGHQFPNYSSELNVNALLLGDSALYLCASSFGSYEQYFGPGTRLTVT.

The chain carries TRBV19 and TRBJ2-3; 9 bases map to TRBD2. The length of the CDR3 is 16 residues. V lost 5 bases to trimming and J lost 1 base; unmatched junction nucleotides: 7. The germline gives CDR1 LNHDA, CDR2 SQIVND (reference sequence). The chain's CDR3 is CASSRPASGGTDTQYF. The DNA of the CDR3 is TGTGCCAGTAGTCGTCCGGCTAGCGGGGGCACAGATACGCAGTATTTT.

V usage is TRBV28 and J usage is TRBJ2-3, with TRBD1 matching over 10 bases. The CDR3 loop spans 16 amino acids. Losses at the gene ends were 4 bases for V and 0 bases for J; bases not matched to a gene: 4. From germline, CDR1 is MDHEN and CDR2 SYDVKM. CDR3 in DNA: TGTGCCAGCAGTTCCGGACAGGGGGTTAGCACAGATACGCAGTATTTT. Its protein product is CASSSGQGVSTDTQYF.

The rearrangement links TRBV7-9 to TRBJ1-4, with TRBD1 matching 8 bases. The junction had 12 bases not matched to a gene; V was cut back by 2 bases and J by 7 bases. The germline V gene encodes CDR1 SEHNR and CDR2 FQNEAQ (reference sequence). CDR3 size: 17 residues. CDR3 region: CASSLSGDRGDPEKLFF. The CDR3 bases are TGTGCCAGCAGCTTAAGCGGAGACAGGGGCGATCCTGAAAAACTGTTTTTT.

This sequence joins TRBV25-1 and TRBJ2-1; D remains unclear. Trimming took off 5 bases at V and 8 bases at J, with 13 bases between the two ends. The CDR3 contains 13 residues. CDR1 is MGHDK and CDR2 is SYGVNS in the germline V gene. CDR3 amino acids: CASSSFGRDEQFF. The CDR3 bases are TGTGCCAGCAGTTCCTTTGGACGAGATGAGCAGTTCTTC.

The chain recombines TRBV5-6 with TRBJ2-7, with D hard to call. Per the germline V gene, CDR1 is SGHDT and CDR2 is YYEEEE. CDR3 length: 14 residues. Deletions cut 1 base from V and 2 bases from J, with 10 bases between. The CDR3, as DNA: TGTGCCAGCAGCTTGAGGGCACCGGCCTACGAGCAGTACTTC. Translating gives CASSLRAPAYEQYF.

The chain joins TRBV27 to TRBJ2-2; no definite D call. Germline CDR1 MNHEY, CDR2 SMNVEV (reference sequence). There are 14 residues in the CDR3. The V and J ends lost 2 bases and 0 bases respectively, with 4 bases between them. CDR3 DNA sequence: TGTGCCAGCAGTTTAGCGACGAACACCGGGGAGCTGTTTTTT. This gives the protein CASSLATNTGELFF.

The chain links TRBV7-2 to TRBJ2-1, with D perhaps matching TRBD1 (5 bases). From germline, CDR1 is SGHTA and CDR2 FQGNSA. This CDR3 spans 14 amino acids. V lost 1 base and J lost 7, with 11 bases in between. The CDR3 DNA is TGTGCCAGCAGCTTAGAGGGGCGTTGGAATGAGCAGTTCTTC. Its protein product is CASSLEGRWNEQFF.

The chain's CDR3 is CASSLQIYEQYF. CDR3 coding DNA: TGTGCCAGCAGTTTACAGATCTACGAGCAGTACTTC. The V and J genes are TRBV28 and TRBJ2-7; D not certain. The length of the CDR3 is 12 residues. Germline V CDR1 and CDR2: MDHEN, SYDVKM. Trimming cost V 2 bases and J 3 bases, with 5 bases left between them. Full variable domain (missing parts from reference TRBV28 and TRBJ2-7): DVKVTQSSRYLVKRTGEKVFLECVQDMDHENMFWYRQDPGLGLRLIYFSYDVKMKEKGDIPEGYSVSREKKERFSLILESASTNQTSMYLCASSLQIYEQYFGPGTRLTVT.

The V and J genes are TRBV7-9 and TRBJ1-2, with TRBD1 as a possible D gene (6 bases). Deletions cut 5 bases from V and 1 base from J, with 14 bases between. This CDR3 has 15 residues. Germline V gene lookup returns CDR1 SEHNR and CDR2 FQNEAQ (reference sequence). As DNA, the CDR3 is TGTGCCAGCAGCCCCCCCGGACAGATTAACTATGGCTACACCTTC. Translating gives CASSPPGQINYGYTF.

This rearrangement joins TRBV13 to TRBJ2-5, with 7 bases that match TRBD1. Trimming took 5 bases from V and 1 from J; bases not matched to a gene: 10. In germline, CDR1 is PRHDT, CDR2 FYEKMQ (reference sequence). This CDR3 has 16 residues. In DNA form, the CDR3 reads TGTGCCAGCAGCCCAAACCCGACAGGGCCCCAAGAGACCCAGTACTTC. This translates into CASSPNPTGPQETQYF. Filled out from reference TRBV13 and TRBJ2-5, the complete variable domain reads AAGVIQSPRHLIKEKRETATLKCYPIPRHDTVYWYQQGPGQDPQFLISFYEKMQSDKGSIPDRFSAQQFSDYHSELNMSSLELGDSALYFCASSPNPTGPQETQYFGPGTRLLVL.

In its sample, this clone was seen a few times. The CDR3 here is CASSLWTLMNTEAFF. The CDR3 nucleotides read TGTGCCAGCAGTCTCTGGACACTCATGAACACTGAAGCTTTCTTT. The gene calls are TRBV28 and TRBJ1-1, with a weak D call TRBD1 (5 bases). The CDR3 runs to 15 residues. Trimming cost V 5 bases and J 0 bases, with 13 bases left between them. Looked up from germline, CDR1 is MDHEN and CDR2 is SYDVKM.

This clone was seen only a few times. The chain joins TRBV28 to TRBJ2-1, with TRBD2 matching over 8 bases. The V and J ends lost 8 bases and 5 bases, in that order; junction bases with no gene match: 5. Germline V gene data show CDR1 as MDHEN and CDR2 as SYDVKM. The CDR3 consists of 13 residues. This CDR3 is CASGLAGNNEQFF. The CDR3 DNA is TGTGCCAGCGGCTTAGCGGGGAACAATGAGCAGTTCTTC.

The chain recombines TRBV7-9 with TRBJ2-5, with 8 bases that match TRBD1. Looked up from germline, CDR1 is SEHNR and CDR2 is FQNEAQ (reference sequence). Germline trimming cut 6 bases from V and 1 base from J; bases unmatched to any gene: 7. There are 15 residues in the CDR3. The CDR3 region has the DNA TGTGCCAGCAGTCCCGGACAGGGAGGCCAAGAGACCCAGTACTTC. The encoded protein is CASSPGQGGQETQYF.

The chain recombines TRBV9 with TRBJ2-1; D may correspond to TRBD1 or TRBD2 (6 bases each). The V end was cut by 0 bases, the J end by 8 bases, with 15 bases between. Germline CDR1 SGDLS, CDR2 YYNGEE. The CDR3 extends over 15 amino acids. CDR3 DNA: TGTGCCAGCAGCGTAGCTGTCACGGGGGCCTATGAGCAGTTCTTC. Translated, it gives CASSVAVTGAYEQFF. Drawing the rest from reference TRBV9 and TRBJ2-1, the complete variable domain is DSGVTQTPKHLITATGQRVTLRCSPRSGDLSVYWYQQSLDQGLQFLIQYYNGEERAKGNILERFSAQQFPDLHSELNLSSLELGDSALYFCASSVAVTGAYEQFFGPGTRLTVL.

The count of this clone is one. This rearrangement joins TRBV7-9 to TRBJ2-7, with 9 positions matching TRBD2. After removal of 2 bases from V and 5 bases from J, the junction contained 10 bases not matched to a gene. The CDR3 is 16 amino acids. Germline CDR1 SEHNR, CDR2 FQNEAQ (reference sequence). The CDR3: CASSLFIAGGLNEQYF. CDR3 sequence (DNA): TGTGCCAGCAGCTTATTCATCGCGGGGGGGCTCAACGAGCAGTACTTC.

V gene TRBV19 combines with J gene TRBJ2-7, with TRBD1 matching over 8 bases. Germline V gene data show CDR1 as LNHDA and CDR2 as SQIVND (reference sequence). This CDR3 spans 14 amino acids. With 3 bases clipped from V and 2 bases from J, the junction kept 3 bases outside the gene matches. The CDR3 region has the DNA TGTGCCAGTAGTATTAGGACAGGGCCCTACGAGCAGTACTTC. The encoded protein is CASSIRTGPYEQYF.